This note documents a single T cell receptor beta chain sequence. Antigen specificity is unknown. Patients showing uncontrolled infection, other autoimmune disease, pregnancy or lactation were ineligible. The data stem from a study of T cells in Graves' hyperthyroidism and ophthalmopathy. Study-wide results and caveats: Blood shared most expanded thyroid clonotypes above 0.001. The model identified upcoming ophthalmopathy a median approximately 6.4 months ahead of onset. Ophthalmopathy and stable hyperthyroidism were separated by a 13 V-J model.

J lost 8 bases, V lost 5 bases, and 7 bases had no gene match. The CDR3 covers 13 residues. Germline CDR1 and CDR2: DFQATT and SNEGSKA (reference sequence). The source material, RNA transcripts, was used to amplify TCR beta CDR3 regions. Using the HTBI primer set, a first-round RT-PCR was run on the TCR CDR3. MiXCR, applied by TCRdb to the multiplex PCR reads, yields one record per CDR3 protein. The table has about 700,000 distinct CDR3 sequences, about 45% seen once. The receptor's source is an adult man with Graves' disease, either hyperthyroidism or ophthalmopathy (not recorded which). The J gene is TRBJ1-4, the V gene TRBV20-1, with TRBD1 matching 8 bases. Sequenced material: peripheral blood or thyroid tissue (not recorded which). In DNA, the CDR3 is TGCAGTGCTCAAGGACAGGGCACGGAAAAACTGTTTTTT. This codes for CSAQGQGTEKLFF.